This is a list of T cell receptor beta chains from one sample in a study of T cell responses to AZD1222 COVID-19 vaccine. Repertoires were generated with immunoSEQ multiplex PCR, while TCRdb's copy carries only in-frame clones and drops some. The top ten clones hold about a tenth of a sample with over 110,000 clones, approximately 90% of them seen once. The sample here was peripheral blood, taken 28 days after the second AZD1222 dose. These receptors originate from an adult who received the AZD1222 COVID-19 vaccine. Both conserved end residues are trimmed from each CDR3. Each record gives: V gene, J gene, CDR3 protein.

TRBV18	TRBJ2-5	ASSPSYTQETQY
TRBV7-8	TRBJ1-3	ASSPPRWRSSGNTIY
TRBV30	TRBJ2-3	AWSVHPPRQYTDTQY
TRBV7-9	TRBJ1-5	ASSLSGNQPQH
TRBV4-3	TRBJ1-2	ASSQIEGGGYT
TRBV2	TRBJ2-7	ASSSQGLEQY
TRBV9	TRBJ1-6	ASSIDSHSPLH
TRBV2	TRBJ1-2	ASRLGQGSLYGYT
TRBV20-1	TRBJ1-1	SASISNTEAF
TRBV7-7	TRBJ1-1	ASSRSLNTEAF
TRBV30	TRBJ1-3	AWTAPQNTIY
TRBV19	TRBJ1-6	ASSVYTGVYNSPLH
TRBV27	TRBJ2-1	ASSFSLAGGPINEQF
TRBV11-2	TRBJ2-1	ASSLDSYNEQF
TRBV4-3	TRBJ1-2	ASSQDHPGAPWGYT
TRBV9	TRBJ1-2	ASTQGSNYGYT
TRBV24-1	TRBJ2-1	ATSDFSRANEQF
TRBV6-5	TRBJ2-5	ASRGLAGNQETQY
TRBV2	TRBJ1-2	ASSEKQNYGYT
TRBV2	TRBJ1-2	ASSESGYYGYT
TRBV4-3	TRBJ2-3	ASSQGTSGADTQY
TRBV10-3	TRBJ1-2	AISEAGGKYGYT
TRBV2	TRBJ2-7	ASRRDSPSYEQY
TRBV5-4	TRBJ1-1	ASNNPGTVNTEAF
TRBV27	TRBJ1-2	ASSLDGLYGYT
TRBV6-1	TRBJ2-5	ASSEWGPSVETQY
TRBV6-5	TRBJ1-2	ASAAGGFGYT
TRBV3-1/TRBV3-2	TRBJ2-3	ASSQWRSTSTDTQY
TRBV19	TRBJ1-1	ASSVDLGTNTEAF
TRBV28	TRBJ2-1	ASKGHTERDEQF
TRBV27	TRBJ1-1	ASSFRQGYTEAF
TRBV30	TRBJ2-1	AWTKGPNMYEQF
TRBV10-3	TRBJ2-3	AISGFSGRNADTQY
TRBV5-1	TRBJ1-1	ASFENTEAF
TRBV5-1	TRBJ1-3	ASSFQGAGNTIY